This T cell receptor beta chain was observed in a study of T cells in Graves' hyperthyroidism and ophthalmopathy. RNA transcripts served as the template for amplifying TCR beta CDR3 regions. The HTBI set primed first-round TCR CDR3 RT-PCR. TCRdb fed the multiplex PCR reads into MiXCR, producing one record per CDR3 protein. The table includes 450,000 to 500,000 distinct CDR3 sequences, around a fifth detected once. At least 3 on the Clinical Activity Score was recorded for ophthalmopathy patients, who also had NOSPECS grade at least 4 and duration under 3 months. This CDR3 comprises 14 residues. From germline, CDR1 is LNHDA and CDR2 SQIVND (reference sequence). Trimming shortened V by 1 base and J by 2 bases, and 6 bases separated the two germline ends.

The sequenced sample consisted of blood. The chain links TRBV19 to TRBJ1-5, with D unresolved. The source is a woman aged 70-85 years with Graves' ophthalmopathy. The CDR3 loop is CASSIVGRNQPQHF. CDR3 coding DNA: TGTGCCAGTAGTATAGTCGGGCGCAATCAGCCCCAGCATTTT.